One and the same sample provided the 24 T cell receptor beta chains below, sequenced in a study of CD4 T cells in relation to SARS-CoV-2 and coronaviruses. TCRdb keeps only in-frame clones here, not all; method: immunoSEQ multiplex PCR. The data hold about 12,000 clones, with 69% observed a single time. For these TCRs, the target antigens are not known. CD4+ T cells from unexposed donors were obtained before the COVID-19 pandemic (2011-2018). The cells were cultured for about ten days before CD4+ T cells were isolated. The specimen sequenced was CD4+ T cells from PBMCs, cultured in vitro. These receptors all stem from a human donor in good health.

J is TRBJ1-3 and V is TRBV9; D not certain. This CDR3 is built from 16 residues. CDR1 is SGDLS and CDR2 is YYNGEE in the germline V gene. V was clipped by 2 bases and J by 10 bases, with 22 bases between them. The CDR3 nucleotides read TGTGCCAGCAGCGTTGGGCAGCTGTCAGTGGAACGGACCATATATTTT. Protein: CASSVGQLSVERTIYF.

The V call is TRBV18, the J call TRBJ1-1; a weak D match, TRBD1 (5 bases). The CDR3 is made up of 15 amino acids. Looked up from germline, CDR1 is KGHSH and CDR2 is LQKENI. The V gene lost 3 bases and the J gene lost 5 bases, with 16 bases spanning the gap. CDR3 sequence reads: CASSPTKGRQTEAFF. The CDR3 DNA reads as TGTGCCAGCTCACCCACTAAAGGCCGACAGACTGAAGCTTTCTTT.

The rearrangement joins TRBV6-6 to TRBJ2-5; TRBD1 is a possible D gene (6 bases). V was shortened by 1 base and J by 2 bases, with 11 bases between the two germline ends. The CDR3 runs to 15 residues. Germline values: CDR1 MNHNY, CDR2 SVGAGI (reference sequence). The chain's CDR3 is CASSYWGQAQETQYF. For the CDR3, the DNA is TGTGCCAGCAGTTACTGGGGGCAAGCACAAGAGACCCAGTACTTC.

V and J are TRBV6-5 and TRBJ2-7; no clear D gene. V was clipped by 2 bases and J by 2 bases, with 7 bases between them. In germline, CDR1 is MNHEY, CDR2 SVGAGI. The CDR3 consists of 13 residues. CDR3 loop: CASSYAAAYEQYF. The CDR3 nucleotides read TGTGCCAGCAGTTACGCTGCAGCCTACGAGCAGTACTTC.

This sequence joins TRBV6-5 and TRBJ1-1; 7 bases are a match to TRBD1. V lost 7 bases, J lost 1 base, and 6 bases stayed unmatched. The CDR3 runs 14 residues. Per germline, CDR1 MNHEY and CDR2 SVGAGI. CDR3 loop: CASTHRTGNTEAFF. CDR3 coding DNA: TGTGCCAGCACCCACAGGACAGGGAACACTGAAGCTTTCTTT.

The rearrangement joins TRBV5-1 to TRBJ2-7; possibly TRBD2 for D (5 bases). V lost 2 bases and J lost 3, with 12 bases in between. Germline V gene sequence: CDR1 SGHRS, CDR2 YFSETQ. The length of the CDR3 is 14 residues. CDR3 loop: CASSFSGIDYEQYF. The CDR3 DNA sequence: TGCGCCAGCAGCTTCTCCGGGATCGACTACGAGCAGTACTTC.

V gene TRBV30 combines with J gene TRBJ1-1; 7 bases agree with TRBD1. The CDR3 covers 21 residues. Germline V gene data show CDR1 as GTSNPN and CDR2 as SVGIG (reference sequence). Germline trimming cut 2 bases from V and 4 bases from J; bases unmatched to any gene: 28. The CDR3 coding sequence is TGTGCCTGGAGTACCGCAATCCTGGTATACAGGGGCCAGGGTAAGAGCACTGAAGCTTTCTTT. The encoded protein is CAWSTAILVYRGQGKSTEAFF.

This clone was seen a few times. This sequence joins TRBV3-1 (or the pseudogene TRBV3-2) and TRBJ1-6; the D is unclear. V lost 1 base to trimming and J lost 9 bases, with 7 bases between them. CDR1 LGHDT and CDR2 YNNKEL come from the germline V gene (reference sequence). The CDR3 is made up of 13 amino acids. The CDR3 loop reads CASSQGESSPLHF. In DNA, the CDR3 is TGTGCCAGCAGCCAAGGAGAAAGTTCACCCCTCCACTTT.

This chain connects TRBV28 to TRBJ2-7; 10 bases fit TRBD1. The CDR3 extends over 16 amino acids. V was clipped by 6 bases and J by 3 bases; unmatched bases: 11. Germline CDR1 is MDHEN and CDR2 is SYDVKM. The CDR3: CASRTPGQGFRYEQYF. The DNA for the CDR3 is TGTGCCAGCAGGACTCCGGGACAGGGGTTCCGCTACGAGCAGTACTTC.

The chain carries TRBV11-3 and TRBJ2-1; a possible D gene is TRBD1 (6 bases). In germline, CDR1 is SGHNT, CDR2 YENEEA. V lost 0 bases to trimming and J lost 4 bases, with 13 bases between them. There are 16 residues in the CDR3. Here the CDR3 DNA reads TGTGCCAGCAGCTTAGAGACAGGACAGAGGTACAATGAGCAGTTCTTC. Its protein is CASSLETGQRYNEQFF.

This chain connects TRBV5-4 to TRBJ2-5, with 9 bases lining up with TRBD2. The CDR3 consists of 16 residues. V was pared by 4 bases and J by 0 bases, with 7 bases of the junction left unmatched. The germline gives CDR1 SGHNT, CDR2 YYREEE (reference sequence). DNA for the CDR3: TGTGCCAGCAGCGTTAGCGGGAGAGTGTACCAAGAGACCCAGTACTTC. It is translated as CASSVSGRVYQETQYF.

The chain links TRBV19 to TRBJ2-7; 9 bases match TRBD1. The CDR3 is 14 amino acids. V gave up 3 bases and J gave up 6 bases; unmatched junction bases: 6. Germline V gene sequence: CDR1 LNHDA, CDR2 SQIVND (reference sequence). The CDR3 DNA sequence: TGTGCCAGTAGTATTCGGACAGGGGCCGGCGAGCAGTACTTC. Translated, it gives CASSIRTGAGEQYF.

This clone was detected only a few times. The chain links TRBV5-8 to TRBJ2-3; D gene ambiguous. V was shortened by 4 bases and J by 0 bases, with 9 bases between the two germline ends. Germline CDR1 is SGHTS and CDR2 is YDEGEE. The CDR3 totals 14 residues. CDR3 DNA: TGTGCCAGCAGCCCACATCGGAGCACAGATACGCAGTATTTT. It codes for CASSPHRSTDTQYF. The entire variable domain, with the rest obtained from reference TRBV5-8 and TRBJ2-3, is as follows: EAGVTQSPTHLIKTRGQQATLRCSPISGHTSVYWYQQALGLGLQFLLWYDEGEERNRGNFPPRFSGRQFPNYSSELNVNALELEDSALYLCASSPHRSTDTQYFGPGTRLTVL.

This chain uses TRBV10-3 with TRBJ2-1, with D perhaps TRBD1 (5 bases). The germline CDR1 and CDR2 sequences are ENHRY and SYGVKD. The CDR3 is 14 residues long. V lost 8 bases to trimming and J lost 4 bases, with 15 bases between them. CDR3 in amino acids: CAIQNTDRYNEQFF. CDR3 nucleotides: TGTGCCATCCAAAACACTGACAGATACAATGAGCAGTTCTTC.

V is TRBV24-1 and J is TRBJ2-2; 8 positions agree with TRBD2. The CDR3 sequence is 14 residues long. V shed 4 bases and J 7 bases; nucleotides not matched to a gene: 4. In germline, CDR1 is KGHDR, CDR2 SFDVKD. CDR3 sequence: CATSDDLAGGELFF. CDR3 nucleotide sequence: TGTGCCACCAGTGACGACCTAGCGGGCGGGGAGCTGTTTTTT.

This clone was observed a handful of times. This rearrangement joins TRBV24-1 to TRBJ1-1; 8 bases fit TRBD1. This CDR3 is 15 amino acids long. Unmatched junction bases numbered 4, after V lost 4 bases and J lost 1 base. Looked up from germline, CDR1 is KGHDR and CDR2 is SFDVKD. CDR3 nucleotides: TGTGCCACCAGTGACGGACAGGGCTCGAACACTGAAGCTTTCTTT. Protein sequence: CATSDGQGSNTEAFF.

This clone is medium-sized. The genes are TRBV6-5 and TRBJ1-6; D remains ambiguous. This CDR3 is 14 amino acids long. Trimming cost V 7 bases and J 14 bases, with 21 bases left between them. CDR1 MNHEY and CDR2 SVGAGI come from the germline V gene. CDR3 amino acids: CASKEGWGAAALHF. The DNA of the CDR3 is TGTGCCAGCAAAGAAGGTTGGGGAGCCGCGGCCCTCCACTTT.

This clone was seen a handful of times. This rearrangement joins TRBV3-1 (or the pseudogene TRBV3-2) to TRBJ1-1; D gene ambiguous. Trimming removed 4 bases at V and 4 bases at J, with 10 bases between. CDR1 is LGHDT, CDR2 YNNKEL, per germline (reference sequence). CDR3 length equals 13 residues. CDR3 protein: CASSRTASTEAFF. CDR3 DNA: TGTGCCAGCAGCCGGACGGCGAGCACTGAAGCTTTCTTT.

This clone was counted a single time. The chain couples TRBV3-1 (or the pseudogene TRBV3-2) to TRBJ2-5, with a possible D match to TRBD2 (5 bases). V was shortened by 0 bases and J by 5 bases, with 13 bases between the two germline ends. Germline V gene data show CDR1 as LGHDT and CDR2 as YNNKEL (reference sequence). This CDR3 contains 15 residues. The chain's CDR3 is CASSQDLRAKETQYF. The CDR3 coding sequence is TGTGCCAGCAGCCAAGATCTGAGGGCTAAGGAGACCCAGTACTTC.

The CDR3 sequence is CASSQDWGEQFF. Here the CDR3 DNA reads TGTGCCAGCAGCCAAGATTGGGGGGAGCAGTTCTTC. The J gene is TRBJ2-1, the V gene TRBV14; D may match TRBD1 or TRBD2 (5 bases each). The V end lost 0 bases, the J end lost 10 bases, and 7 bases lay between the germline ends. Germline V gives CDR1 SGHDN, CDR2 FVKESK. This CDR3 contains 12 residues.

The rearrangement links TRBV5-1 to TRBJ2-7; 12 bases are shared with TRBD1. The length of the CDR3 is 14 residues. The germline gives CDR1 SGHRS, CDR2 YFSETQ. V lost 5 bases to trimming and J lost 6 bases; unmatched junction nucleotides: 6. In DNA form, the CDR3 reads TGCGCCAGCAGACACCGGGACAGGGGGCCCGAGCAGTACTTC. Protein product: CASRHRDRGPEQYF.

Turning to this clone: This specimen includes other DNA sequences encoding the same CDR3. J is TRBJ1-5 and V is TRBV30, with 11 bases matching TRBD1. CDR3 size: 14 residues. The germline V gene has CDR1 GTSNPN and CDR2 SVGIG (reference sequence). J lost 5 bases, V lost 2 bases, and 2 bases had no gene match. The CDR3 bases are TGTGCCTGGAGTCCGGGACAGGGGGATCAGCCCCAGCATTTT. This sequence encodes CAWSPGQGDQPQHF. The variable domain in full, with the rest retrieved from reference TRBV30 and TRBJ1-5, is SQTIHQWPATLVQPVGSPLSLECTVEGTSNPNLYWYRQAAGRGLQLLFYSVGIGQISSEVPQNLSASRPQDRQFILSSKKLLLSDSGFYLCAWSPGQGDQPQHFGDGTRLSIL.

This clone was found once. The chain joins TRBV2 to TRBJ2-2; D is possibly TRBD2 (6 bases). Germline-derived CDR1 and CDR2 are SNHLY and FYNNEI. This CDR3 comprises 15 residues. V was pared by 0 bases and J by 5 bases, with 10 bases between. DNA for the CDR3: TGTGCCAGCAGTGAAGCGGGAGGTTGGACCGGGGAGCTGTTTTTT. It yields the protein CASSEAGGWTGELFF.

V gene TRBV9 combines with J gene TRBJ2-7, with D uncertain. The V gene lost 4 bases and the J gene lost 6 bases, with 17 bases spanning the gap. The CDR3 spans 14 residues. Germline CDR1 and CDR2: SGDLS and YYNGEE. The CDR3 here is CASSPRPGSGEQYF. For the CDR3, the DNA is TGTGCCAGCAGCCCGCGCCCCGGGTCGGGCGAGCAGTACTTC.